Sequencing of this TCR beta chain was carried out in a study of T-cell reconstitution after alpha-beta-depleted transplantation in children. Study-level results: Several hundred expanded graft clones reportedly supplied alpha-beta T cells about two months after transplant. T-cell numbers and diversity, one year after transplant, stemmed largely from T cells that were newly produced. Where some patients showed high TCRbeta diversity at day 60, it came from recipient T cells and thymic progenitors that had survived.

Preparing the TCRbeta library involved the use of unique molecular identifiers. MiXCR was run by TCRdb on the PCR reads, yielding one entry per CDR3 protein. The table lists approximately 500,000 distinct CDR3 sequences, over 9.5% of them singletons. The V gene lost 5 bases and the J gene lost 5 bases, with 13 bases spanning the gap. Germline V CDR1 and CDR2: DFQATT, SNEGSKA (reference sequence). The CDR3 sequence is 13 residues long. In regard to this clonotype: The antigen is unknown.

V and J are TRBV20-1 and TRBJ1-5; D is ambiguous. The sample in question was PBMCs, obtained before TCRalphabeta/CD19-depleted stem cell transplant. The TCR sequence derives from a child aged 2-15 years with inherited bone marrow failure, due to receive a stem cell transplant. CDR3 sequence: CSALESPDQPQHF. The DNA of the CDR3 is TGCAGTGCTCTTGAGTCCCCCGATCAGCCCCAGCATTTT.